This is a list of T cell receptor beta chains from one sample in a study of shared clonotypes between healthy human individuals. Generated by immunoSEQ multiplex PCR, the TCRdb table keeps only in-frame clones and is missing some. The sample yields about 1,800,000 clones, approximately 94% seen once. Sequenced input: naive CD8+ T cells sorted from blood. The origin of the receptors is a man between 18 and 35 years old in good health. Each CDR3 is given with its conserved first and last residue. A D gene is named only where the DNA matches it firmly. Clone sizes are given selectively: once, few, many, or a class where the clone is expanded.

j_gene	d_gene	v_gene	abundance	CDR3aa	CDR3nt
TRBJ2-7	.	TRBV29-1	.	CSVAGDAYEQYF	TGCAGCGTTGCGGGGGATGCCTACGAGCAGTACTTC
TRBJ2-1	.	TRBV4-1	.	CASSPLASIREQFF	TGCGCCAGCAGCCCCTTAGCATCCATCCGGGAGCAGTTCTTC
TRBJ2-7	.	TRBV5-4	.	CASSLVNHNPYEQYF	TGTGCCAGCAGCTTGGTAAACCACAATCCCTACGAGCAGTACTTC
TRBJ2-1	TRBD2	TRBV4-1	.	CASSQGLAGEQFF	TGCGCCAGCAGCCAAGGCCTAGCGGGTGAGCAGTTCTTC
TRBJ2-7	TRBD1	TRBV4-1	.	CASSQQTGGKEQYF	TGCGCCAGCAGCCAGCAGACAGGGGGGAAAGAGCAGTACTTC
TRBJ2-7	.	TRBV21-1	few	CASSKAGFPNYEQYF	TGTGCCAGCAGCAAAGCGGGGTTCCCAAACTACGAGCAGTACTTC
TRBJ2-7	TRBD2	TRBV7-9	.	CASSFPTSGGALAYEQYF	TGTGCCAGCAGCTTTCCGACTAGCGGGGGAGCGCTCGCCTACGAGCAGTACTTC
TRBJ1-6	.	TRBV5-6	.	CASSPNPGEPLYNSPLHF	TGTGCCAGCAGCCCTAACCCCGGCGAACCCCTCTATAATTCACCCCTCCACTTT
TRBJ1-1	TRBD1	TRBV19	.	CASSIGQGLTEAFF	TGTGCCAGTAGTATTGGACAGGGTCTCACTGAAGCTTTCTTT
TRBJ2-4	.	TRBV7-6	.	CASSQGDIQYF	TGTGCCAGCAGCCAGGGAGACATTCAGTACTTC
TRBJ2-3	TRBD2	TRBV5-4	.	CASSWGGLADTDTQYF	TGTGCCAGCAGCTGGGGGGGACTAGCGGACACAGATACGCAGTATTTT
TRBJ2-7	.	TRBV7-3	.	CASSLNGGASSYEQYF	TGTGCCAGCAGCTTAAATGGGGGCGCGAGCTCCTACGAGCAGTACTTC
TRBJ1-4	.	TRBV10-3	.	CAISERGEVGEKLFF	TGTGCCATCAGTGAGAGGGGAGAAGTCGGTGAAAAACTGTTTTTT
TRBJ2-7	.	TRBV15	.	CATSRGVGGLPYEQYF	TGTGCCACCAGCAGAGGGGTCGGGGGTCTTCCCTACGAGCAGTACTTC
TRBJ2-7	.	TRBV6-6	.	CASSYSEERSPYEQYF	TGTGCCAGCAGTTACTCGGAGGAGCGTAGCCCCTACGAGCAGTACTTC
TRBJ1-5	.	TRBV5-6	.	CASSTVYSNQPQHF	TGTGCCAGCAGCACGGTTTATAGCAATCAGCCCCAGCATTTT
TRBJ2-3	TRBD2	TRBV10-3	once	CAIRGTSGDTDTQYF	TGTGCCATCAGAGGGACTAGCGGGGATACAGATACGCAGTATTTT
TRBJ1-1	TRBD1	TRBV2	.	CASSEEAGGWTEAFF	TGTGCCAGCAGTGAAGAGGCAGGGGGATGGACTGAAGCTTTCTTT
TRBJ2-7	TRBD1	TRBV5-4	.	CASSRGQGPYEQYF	TGTGCCAGCAGCAGGGGACAGGGGCCCTACGAGCAGTACTTC
TRBJ2-7	.	TRBV7-2	.	CASSLSSRGGPLSYEQYF	TGTGCCAGCAGCTTATCGTCGAGGGGCGGGCCCCTATCCTACGAGCAGTACTTC
TRBJ1-5	.	TRBV28	many	CASGGTDFNQPQHF	TGTGCCAGCGGGGGGACGGACTTCAATCAGCCCCAGCATTTT
TRBJ2-5	TRBD2	TRBV27	once	CASSLLVPSGGQETQYF	TGTGCCAGCAGTTTATTGGTCCCTAGCGGGGGCCAAGAGACCCAGTACTTC
TRBJ2-7	.	TRBV10-3	.	CAISESGGYEQYF	TGTGCCATCAGTGAGTCTGGCGGGTACGAGCAGTACTTC
TRBJ2-7	.	TRBV9	.	CASSPSGAVGDPYEQYF	TGTGCCAGCAGCCCTAGTGGGGCAGTCGGTGACCCTTACGAGCAGTACTTC
TRBJ1-2	.	TRBV6-1	.	CASSELQTVTSYGYTF	TGTGCCAGCAGTGAATTGCAGACGGTCACCTCATATGGCTACACCTTC
TRBJ2-7	.	TRBV6-1	.	CASSEAGVYEQYF	TGTGCCAGCAGTGAAGCTGGGGTGTACGAGCAGTACTTC
TRBJ2-7	.	TRBV28	.	CASNFDRTYEQYF	TGTGCCAGCAACTTCGACAGGACCTACGAGCAGTACTTC
TRBJ2-1	.	TRBV2	.	CASSIYSGSEQFF	TGTGCCAGCAGCATTTACAGCGGGTCGGAGCAGTTCTTC
TRBJ2-7	TRBD2	TRBV7-9	.	CASSLGTSASYEQYF	TGTGCCAGCAGCTTAGGGACTAGCGCGTCCTACGAGCAGTACTTC
TRBJ2-5	.	TRBV27	.	CASSAGLLQETQYF	TGTGCCAGCAGTGCGGGACTCCTCCAAGAGACCCAGTACTTC
TRBJ2-1	.	TRBV7-9	once	CASSGEGHRINEQFF	TGTGCCAGCAGCGGAGAGGGGCACAGGATAAATGAGCAGTTCTTC
TRBJ2-3	TRBD2	TRBV7-2	.	CASSFLTSGADTQYF	TGTGCCAGCAGCTTCTTGACTAGCGGGGCAGATACGCAGTATTTT
TRBJ1-2	.	TRBV6-6	.	CASSYLRDSDYGYTF	TGTGCCAGCAGTTACTTGCGGGATTCAGACTATGGCTACACCTTC
TRBJ2-3	TRBD1	TRBV11-2	.	CASSFFRDRSSSTDTQYF	TGTGCCAGCAGCTTTTTCCGGGACAGAAGTTCTAGCACAGATACGCAGTATTTT
TRBJ1-6	.	TRBV5-6	.	CASSFLGEAYNSPLHF	TGTGCCAGCAGCTTTCTGGGAGAGGCCTATAATTCACCCCTCCACTTT
TRBJ2-7	.	TRBV30	.	CAWSVAGYEQYF	TGTGCCTGGAGTGTAGCCGGTTACGAGCAGTACTTC
TRBJ2-5	.	TRBV19	.	CASSLGTGGGETQYF	TGTGCCAGTAGCCTAGGGACCGGCGGTGGTGAGACCCAGTACTTC
TRBJ2-3	TRBD1	TRBV13	.	CASSLAGGWDTDTQYF	TGTGCCAGCAGCTTAGCAGGGGGTTGGGACACAGATACGCAGTATTTT
TRBJ1-2	TRBD1	TRBV13	once	CASSLGLQGGMDGYTF	TGTGCCAGCAGCTTAGGCCTCCAGGGGGGAATGGATGGCTACACCTTC
TRBJ2-7	.	TRBV7-9	.	CASRLNNGRPGDEQYF	TGTGCCAGCAGACTAAACAACGGACGGCCTGGGGACGAGCAGTACTTC
TRBJ1-2	.	TRBV11-2	.	CASSPDSFNNYGYTF	TGTGCCAGCAGCCCGGACAGTTTTAATAACTATGGCTACACCTTC
TRBJ2-7	.	TRBV5-1	.	CASSLASTGEQYF	TGCGCCAGCAGCTTGGCCTCCACTGGAGAGCAGTACTTC
TRBJ1-2	.	TRBV13	few	CASSVGRNNYGYTF	TGTGCCAGCAGCGTAGGCCGGAACAACTATGGCTACACCTTC
TRBJ2-5	TRBD1	TRBV7-9	.	CASSLSGQGRETQYF	TGTGCCAGCAGCTTAAGCGGACAGGGACGAGAGACCCAGTACTTC
TRBJ1-6	.	TRBV2	.	CASSEAGLRDSPLHF	TGTGCCAGCAGTGAAGCGGGACTTAGGGATTCACCCCTCCACTTT
TRBJ2-7	TRBD2	TRBV9	.	CASSAGLAESYEQYF	TGTGCCAGCAGCGCGGGACTAGCAGAGTCCTACGAGCAGTACTTC
TRBJ1-2	.	TRBV27	.	CASSPGEYYGYTF	TGTGCCAGCAGTCCGGGAGAGTACTATGGCTACACCTTC
TRBJ2-2	.	TRBV7-7	.	CATSPRASDTGELFF	TGTGCTACCTCCCCAAGGGCTAGCGACACCGGGGAGCTGTTTTTT
TRBJ1-1	.	TRBV28	.	CASSLSLRGRDTEAFF	TGTGCCAGCAGTTTAAGCCTTCGGGGGCGAGACACTGAAGCTTTCTTT
TRBJ2-4	.	TRBV4-1	.	CASSQAGPLALAKNIQYF	TGCGCCAGCAGCCAAGCTGGACCCCTGGCTCTAGCCAAAAACATTCAGTACTTC
TRBJ2-1	TRBD2	TRBV4-1	.	CASSHPRTSGGVNEQFF	TGCGCCAGCAGCCACCCGAGGACTAGCGGGGGTGTTAATGAGCAGTTCTTC
TRBJ2-3	TRBD2	TRBV25-1	.	CASSEFRGRTDTQYF	TGTGCCAGCAGTGAATTCCGCGGGAGGACAGATACGCAGTATTTT
TRBJ1-6	.	TRBV2	.	CAKTLPLWPLHF	TGTGCCAAGACATTACCTCTCTGGCCCCTCCACTTT
TRBJ1-4	TRBD1	TRBV6-9	.	CASSYFKGARANEKLFF	TGTGCCAGCAGTTATTTTAAGGGGGCGCGCGCTAATGAAAAACTGTTTTTT
TRBJ2-2	TRBD2	TRBV4-3	.	CASSQAVAGGDTGELFF	TGCGCCAGCAGCCAAGCGGTAGCGGGAGGGGACACCGGGGAGCTGTTTTTT